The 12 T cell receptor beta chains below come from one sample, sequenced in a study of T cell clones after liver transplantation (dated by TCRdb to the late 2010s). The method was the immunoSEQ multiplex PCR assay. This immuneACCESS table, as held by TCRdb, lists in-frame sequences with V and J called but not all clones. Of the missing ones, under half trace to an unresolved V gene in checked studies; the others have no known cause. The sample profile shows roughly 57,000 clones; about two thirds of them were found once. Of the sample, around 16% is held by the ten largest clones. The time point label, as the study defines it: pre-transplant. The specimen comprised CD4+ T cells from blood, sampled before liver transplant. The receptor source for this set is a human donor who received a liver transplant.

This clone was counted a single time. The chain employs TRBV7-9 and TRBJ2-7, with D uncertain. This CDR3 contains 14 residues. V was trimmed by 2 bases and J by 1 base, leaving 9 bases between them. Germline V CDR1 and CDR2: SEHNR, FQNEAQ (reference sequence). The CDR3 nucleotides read TGTGCCAGCAGCTTAAACGCTAGATCCTACGAGCAGTACTTC. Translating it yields CASSLNARSYEQYF. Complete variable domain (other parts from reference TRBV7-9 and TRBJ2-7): DTGVSQNPRHKITKRGQNVTFRCDPISEHNRLYWYRQTLGQGPEFLTYFQNEAQLEKSRLLSDRFSAERPKGSFSTLEIQRTEQGDSAMYLCASSLNARSYEQYFGPGTRLTVT.

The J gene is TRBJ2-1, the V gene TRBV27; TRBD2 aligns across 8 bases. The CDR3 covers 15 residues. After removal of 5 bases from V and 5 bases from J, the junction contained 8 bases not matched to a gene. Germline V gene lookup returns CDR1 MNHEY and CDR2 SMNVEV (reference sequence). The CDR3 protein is CASSKPGLGDNEQFF. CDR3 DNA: TGTGCCAGCAGTAAACCGGGACTAGGGGACAATGAGCAGTTCTTC.

CDR3 DNA sequence: TGTGCCAGCAGTTACCCTGAGAACGGGCAAGAGACCCAGTACTTC. Its protein product is CASSYPENGQETQYF. The chain couples TRBV6-6 to TRBJ2-5, with no clear D. Germline CDR1 MNHNY, CDR2 SVGAGI (reference sequence). There are 15 residues in the CDR3. Trimming took 2 bases from V and 2 from J, leaving 12 bases between them.

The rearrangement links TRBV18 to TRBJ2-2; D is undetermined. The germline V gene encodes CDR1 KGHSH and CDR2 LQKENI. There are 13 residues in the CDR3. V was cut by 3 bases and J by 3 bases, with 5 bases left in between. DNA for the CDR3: TGTGCCAGCTCACCTCAGGACACCGGGGAGCTGTTTTTT. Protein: CASSPQDTGELFF.

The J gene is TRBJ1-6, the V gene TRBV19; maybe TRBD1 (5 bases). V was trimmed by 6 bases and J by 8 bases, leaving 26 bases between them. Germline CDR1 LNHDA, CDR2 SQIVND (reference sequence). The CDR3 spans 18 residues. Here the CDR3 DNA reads TGTGCCAGTAGCCTCACTCCTCCGGGACTGATCAGGGATTCACCCCTCCACTTT. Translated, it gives CASSLTPPGLIRDSPLHF.

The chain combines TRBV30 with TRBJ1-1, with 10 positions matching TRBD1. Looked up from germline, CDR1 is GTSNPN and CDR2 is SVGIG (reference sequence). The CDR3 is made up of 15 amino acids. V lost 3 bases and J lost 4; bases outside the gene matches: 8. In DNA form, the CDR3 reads TGTGCCTGGAGCACCTCCGGGACAGGGGTCACTGAAGCTTTCTTT. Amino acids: CAWSTSGTGVTEAFF.

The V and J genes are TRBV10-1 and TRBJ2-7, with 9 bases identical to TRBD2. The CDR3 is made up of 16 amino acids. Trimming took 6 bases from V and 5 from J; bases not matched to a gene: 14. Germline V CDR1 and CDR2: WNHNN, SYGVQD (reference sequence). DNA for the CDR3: TGCGCCAGCAGATCAGCGGGGGGAACCTTTCCGAACGAGCAGTACTTC. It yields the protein CASRSAGGTFPNEQYF.

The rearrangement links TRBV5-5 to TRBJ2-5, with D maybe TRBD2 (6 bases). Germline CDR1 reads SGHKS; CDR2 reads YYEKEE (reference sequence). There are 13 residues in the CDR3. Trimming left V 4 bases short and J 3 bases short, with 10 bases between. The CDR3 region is CASSGRTEETQYF. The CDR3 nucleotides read TGTGCCAGCAGCGGGAGGACGGAAGAGACCCAGTACTTC.

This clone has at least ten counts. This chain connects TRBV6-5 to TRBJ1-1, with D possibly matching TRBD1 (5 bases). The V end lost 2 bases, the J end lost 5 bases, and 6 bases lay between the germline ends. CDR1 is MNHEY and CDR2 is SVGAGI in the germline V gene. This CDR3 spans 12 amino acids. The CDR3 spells CASSYGATEAFF. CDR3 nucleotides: TGTGCCAGCAGTTACGGGGCTACTGAAGCTTTCTTT.

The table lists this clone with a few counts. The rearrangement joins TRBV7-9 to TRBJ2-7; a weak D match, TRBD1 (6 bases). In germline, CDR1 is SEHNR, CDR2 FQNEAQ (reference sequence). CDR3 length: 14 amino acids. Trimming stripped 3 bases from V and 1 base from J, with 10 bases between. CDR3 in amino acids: CASSFQGSSYEQYF. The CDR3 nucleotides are TGTGCCAGCAGCTTCCAGGGGAGTTCCTACGAGCAGTACTTC.

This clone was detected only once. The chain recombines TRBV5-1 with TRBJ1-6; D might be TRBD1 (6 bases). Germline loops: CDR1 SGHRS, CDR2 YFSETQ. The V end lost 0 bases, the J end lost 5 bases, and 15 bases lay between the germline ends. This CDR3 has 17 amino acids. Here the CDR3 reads CASSLAGGTLHNSPLHF. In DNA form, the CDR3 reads TGCGCCAGCAGCTTGGCCGGGGGGACACTACATAATTCACCCCTCCACTTT.

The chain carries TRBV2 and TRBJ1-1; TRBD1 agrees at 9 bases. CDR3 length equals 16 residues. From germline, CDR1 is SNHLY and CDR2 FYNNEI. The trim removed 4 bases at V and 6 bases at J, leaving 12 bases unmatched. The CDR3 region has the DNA TGTGCCAGCAGTGCATCTAAACTGGGACAGGGCGCTGAAGCTTTCTTT. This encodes CASSASKLGQGAEAFF.